This T cell receptor (beta chain) appears in the sequencing data of a study of CD8 T cells in ankylosing spondylitis. Quantitative 5'-RACE was performed with molecular barcodes, and it yielded the TCR beta libraries. TCRdb analysed the 5' RACE reads with MiXCR anew, one entry per CDR3 protein. The table shows about 700,000 distinct CDR3 sequences, with about 20% occurring only once. V was clipped by 0 bases and J by 7 bases, with 17 bases between them. This CDR3 has 15 amino acids. The V gene's germline CDR1 is SGHRS and CDR2 YFSETQ. Whole-study findings and limits: There were earlier reports of some motif variants in reactive arthritis synovial fluid and blood. CD8+ by phenotype, disease-linked clones were relatively rare in peripheral blood. Typical of ankylosing spondylitis blood, it appeared, was a TCR beta motif of under 10 highly homologous variants. In ankylosing spondylitis patients, matched synovial fluid reportedly showed significant enrichment of disease-linked clones.

Concerning this clonotype: The antigen remains undetermined.

The receptor's source is a male donor with ankylosing spondylitis. V gene TRBV5-1 combines with J gene TRBJ2-7; D is tentatively TRBD1 or TRBD2 (7 bases each). Input material: blood, either unsorted or a sorted T cell fraction (not recorded which). CDR3: CASSLVSGGVSEQYF. The CDR3 DNA follows: TGCGCCAGCAGCTTGGTGTCAGGGGGGGTTTCTGAGCAGTACTTC.